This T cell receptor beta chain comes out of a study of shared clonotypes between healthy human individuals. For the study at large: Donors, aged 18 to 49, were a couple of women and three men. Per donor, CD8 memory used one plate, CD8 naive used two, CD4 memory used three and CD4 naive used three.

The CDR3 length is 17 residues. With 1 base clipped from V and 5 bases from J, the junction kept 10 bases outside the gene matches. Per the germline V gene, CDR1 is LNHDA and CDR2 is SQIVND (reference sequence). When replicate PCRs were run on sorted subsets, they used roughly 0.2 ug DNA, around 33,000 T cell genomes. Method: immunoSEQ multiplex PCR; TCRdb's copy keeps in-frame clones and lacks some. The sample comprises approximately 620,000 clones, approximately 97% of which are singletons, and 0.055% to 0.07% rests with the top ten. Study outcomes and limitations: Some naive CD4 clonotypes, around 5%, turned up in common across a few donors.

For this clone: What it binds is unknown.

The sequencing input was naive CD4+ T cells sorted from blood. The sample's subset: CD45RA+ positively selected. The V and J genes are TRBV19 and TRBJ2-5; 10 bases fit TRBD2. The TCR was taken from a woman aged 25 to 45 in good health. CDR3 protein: CASSIVWASGSGETQYF. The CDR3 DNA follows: TGTGCCAGTAGTATAGTGTGGGCTAGCGGGAGCGGGGAGACCCAGTACTTC.